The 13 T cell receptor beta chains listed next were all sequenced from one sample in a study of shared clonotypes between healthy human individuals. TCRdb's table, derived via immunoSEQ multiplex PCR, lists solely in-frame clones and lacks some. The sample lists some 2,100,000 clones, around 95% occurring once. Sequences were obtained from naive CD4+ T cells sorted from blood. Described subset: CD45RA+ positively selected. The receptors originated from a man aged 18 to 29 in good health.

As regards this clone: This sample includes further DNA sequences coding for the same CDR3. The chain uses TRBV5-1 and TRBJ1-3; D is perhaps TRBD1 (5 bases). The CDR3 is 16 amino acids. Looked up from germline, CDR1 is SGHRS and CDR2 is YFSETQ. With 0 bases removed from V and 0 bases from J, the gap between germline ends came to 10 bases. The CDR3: CASSLGQSFSGNTIYF. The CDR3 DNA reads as TGCGCCAGCAGCTTGGGACAGTCCTTCTCTGGAAACACCATATATTTT.

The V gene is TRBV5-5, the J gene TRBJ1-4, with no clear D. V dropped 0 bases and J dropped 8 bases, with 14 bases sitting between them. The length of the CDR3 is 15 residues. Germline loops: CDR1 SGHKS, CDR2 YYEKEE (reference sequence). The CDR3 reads CASSLGGVDREKLFF. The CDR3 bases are TGTGCCAGCAGCTTGGGCGGGGTGGATCGGGAAAAACTGTTTTTT.

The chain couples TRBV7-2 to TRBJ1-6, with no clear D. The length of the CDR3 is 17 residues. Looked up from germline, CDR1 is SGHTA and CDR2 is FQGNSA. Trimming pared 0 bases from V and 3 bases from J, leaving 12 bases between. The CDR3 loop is CASSLAVGGVYNSPLHF. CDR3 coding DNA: TGTGCCAGCAGCTTAGCGGTCGGCGGAGTCTATAATTCACCCCTCCACTTT.

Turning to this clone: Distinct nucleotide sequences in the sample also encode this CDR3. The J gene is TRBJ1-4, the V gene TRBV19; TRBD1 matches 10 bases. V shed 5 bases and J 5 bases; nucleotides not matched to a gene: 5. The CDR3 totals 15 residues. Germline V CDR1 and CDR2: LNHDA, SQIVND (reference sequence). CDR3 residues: CASSYPGQGNEKLFF. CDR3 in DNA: TGTGCCAGTAGTTACCCGGGACAGGGGAATGAAAAACTGTTTTTT.

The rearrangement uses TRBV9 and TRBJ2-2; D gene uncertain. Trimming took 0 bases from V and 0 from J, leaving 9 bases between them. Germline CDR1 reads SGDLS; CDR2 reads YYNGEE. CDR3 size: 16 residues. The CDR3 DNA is TGTGCCAGCAGCGTAGCCGGACGCCCGAACACCGGGGAGCTGTTTTTT. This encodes CASSVAGRPNTGELFF. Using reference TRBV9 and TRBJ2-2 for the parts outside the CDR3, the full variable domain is DSGVTQTPKHLITATGQRVTLRCSPRSGDLSVYWYQQSLDQGLQFLIQYYNGEERAKGNILERFSAQQFPDLHSELNLSSLELGDSALYFCASSVAGRPNTGELFFGEGSRLTVL.

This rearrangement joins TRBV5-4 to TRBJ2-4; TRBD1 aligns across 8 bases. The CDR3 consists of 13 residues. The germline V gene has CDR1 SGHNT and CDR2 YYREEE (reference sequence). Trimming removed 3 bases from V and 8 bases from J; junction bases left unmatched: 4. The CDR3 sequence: CASSWDRMHIQYF. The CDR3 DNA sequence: TGTGCCAGCAGCTGGGACAGGATGCACATTCAGTACTTC.

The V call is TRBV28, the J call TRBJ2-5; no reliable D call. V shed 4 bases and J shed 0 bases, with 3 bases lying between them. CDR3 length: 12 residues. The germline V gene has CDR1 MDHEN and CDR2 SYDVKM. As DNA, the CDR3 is TGTGCCAGCAGTTCGTACCAAGAGACCCAGTACTTC. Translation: CASSSYQETQYF.

The CDR3 DNA sequence: TGTGCCAGCAGTGAAATACGCCCCGCGGGAGAGACCCAGTACTTC. As protein: CASSEIRPAGETQYF. The gene calls are TRBV25-1 and TRBJ2-5; D possibly corresponds to TRBD2 (5 bases). The CDR3 is 15 residues long. The V gene's germline CDR1 is MGHDK and CDR2 SYGVNS. Trimming shortened V by 2 bases and J by 4 bases, and 14 bases separated the two germline ends.

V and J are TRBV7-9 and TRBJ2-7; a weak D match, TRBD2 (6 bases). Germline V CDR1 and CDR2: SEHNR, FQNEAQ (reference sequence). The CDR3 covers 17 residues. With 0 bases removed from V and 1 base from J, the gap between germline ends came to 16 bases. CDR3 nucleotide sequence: TGTGCCAGCAGCTTAGCGCGGGGTATCTTACCGTCCTACGAGCAGTACTTC. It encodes CASSLARGILPSYEQYF.

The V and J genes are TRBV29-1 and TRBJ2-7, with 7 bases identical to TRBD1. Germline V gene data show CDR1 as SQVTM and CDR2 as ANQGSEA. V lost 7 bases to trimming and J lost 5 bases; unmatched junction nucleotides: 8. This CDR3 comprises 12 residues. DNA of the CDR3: TGCAGCGCAATCGAGGGGGCCCACGAGCAGTACTTC. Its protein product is CSAIEGAHEQYF.

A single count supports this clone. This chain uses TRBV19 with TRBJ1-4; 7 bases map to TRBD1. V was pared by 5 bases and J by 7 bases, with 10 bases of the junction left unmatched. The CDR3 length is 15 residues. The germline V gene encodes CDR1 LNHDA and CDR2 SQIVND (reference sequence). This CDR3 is CASSSSTGWPEKLFF. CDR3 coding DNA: TGTGCCAGTAGTTCATCGACAGGGTGGCCTGAAAAACTGTTTTTT.

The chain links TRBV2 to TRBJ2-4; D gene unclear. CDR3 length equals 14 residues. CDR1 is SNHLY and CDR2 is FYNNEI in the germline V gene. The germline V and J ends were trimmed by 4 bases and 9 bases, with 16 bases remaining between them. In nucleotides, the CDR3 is TGTGCCAGCAGTGTTGCGGAGAACATGAGCATTCAGTACTTC. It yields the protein CASSVAENMSIQYF.

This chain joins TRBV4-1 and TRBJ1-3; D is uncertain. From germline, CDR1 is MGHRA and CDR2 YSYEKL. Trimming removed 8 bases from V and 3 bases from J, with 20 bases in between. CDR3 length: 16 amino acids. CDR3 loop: CASVPGGSMIGNTIYF. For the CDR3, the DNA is TGCGCCAGCGTCCCGGGAGGCTCCATGATTGGAAACACCATATATTTT.